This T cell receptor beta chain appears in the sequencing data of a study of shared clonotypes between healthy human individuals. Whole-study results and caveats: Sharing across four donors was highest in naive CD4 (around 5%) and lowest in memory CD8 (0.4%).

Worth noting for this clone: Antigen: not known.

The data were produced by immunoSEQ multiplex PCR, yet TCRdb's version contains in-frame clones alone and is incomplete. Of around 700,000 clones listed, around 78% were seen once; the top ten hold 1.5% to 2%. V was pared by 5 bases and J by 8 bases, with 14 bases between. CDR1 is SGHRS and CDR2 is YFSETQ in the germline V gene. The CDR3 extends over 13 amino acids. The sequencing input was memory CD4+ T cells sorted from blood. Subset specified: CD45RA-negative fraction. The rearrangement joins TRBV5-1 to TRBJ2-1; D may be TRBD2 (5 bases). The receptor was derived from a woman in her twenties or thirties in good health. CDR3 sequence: CASREAANDEQFF. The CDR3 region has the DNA TGCGCCAGCAGGGAAGCGGCGAACGATGAGCAGTTCTTC. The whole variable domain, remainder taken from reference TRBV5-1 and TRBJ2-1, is KAGVTQTPRYLIKTRGQQVTLSCSPISGHRSVSWYQQTPGQGLQFLFEYFSETQRNKGNFPGRFSGRQFSNSRSEMNVSTLELGDSALYLCASREAANDEQFFGPGTRLTVL.